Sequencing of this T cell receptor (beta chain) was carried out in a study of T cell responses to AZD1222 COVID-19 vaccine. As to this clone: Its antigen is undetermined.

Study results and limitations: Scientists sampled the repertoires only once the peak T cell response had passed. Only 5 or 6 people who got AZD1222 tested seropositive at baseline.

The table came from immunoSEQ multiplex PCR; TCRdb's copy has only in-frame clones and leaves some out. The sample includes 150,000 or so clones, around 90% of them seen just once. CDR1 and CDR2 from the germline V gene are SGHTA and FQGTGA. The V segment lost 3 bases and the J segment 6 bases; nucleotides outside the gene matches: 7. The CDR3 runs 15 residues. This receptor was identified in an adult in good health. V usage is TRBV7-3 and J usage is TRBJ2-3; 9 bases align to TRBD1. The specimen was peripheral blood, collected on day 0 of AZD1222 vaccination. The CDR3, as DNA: TGTGCCAGCAGCTTGAAGGGGACAGGGTCCGATACGCAGTATTTT. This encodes CASSLKGTGSDTQYF.